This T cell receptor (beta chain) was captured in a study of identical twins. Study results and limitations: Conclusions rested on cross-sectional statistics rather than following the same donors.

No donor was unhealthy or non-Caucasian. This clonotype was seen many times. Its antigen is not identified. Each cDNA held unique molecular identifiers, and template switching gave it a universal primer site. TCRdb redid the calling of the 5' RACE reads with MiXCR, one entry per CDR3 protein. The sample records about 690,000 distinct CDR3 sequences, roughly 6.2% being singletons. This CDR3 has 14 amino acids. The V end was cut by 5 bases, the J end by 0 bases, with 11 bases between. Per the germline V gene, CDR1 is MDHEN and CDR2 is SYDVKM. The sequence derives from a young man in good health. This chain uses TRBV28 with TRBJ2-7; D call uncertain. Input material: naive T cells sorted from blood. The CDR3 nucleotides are TGTGCCAGCAGTCCTTCCCCGAACTCCTACGAGCAGTACTTC. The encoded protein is CASSPSPNSYEQYF.